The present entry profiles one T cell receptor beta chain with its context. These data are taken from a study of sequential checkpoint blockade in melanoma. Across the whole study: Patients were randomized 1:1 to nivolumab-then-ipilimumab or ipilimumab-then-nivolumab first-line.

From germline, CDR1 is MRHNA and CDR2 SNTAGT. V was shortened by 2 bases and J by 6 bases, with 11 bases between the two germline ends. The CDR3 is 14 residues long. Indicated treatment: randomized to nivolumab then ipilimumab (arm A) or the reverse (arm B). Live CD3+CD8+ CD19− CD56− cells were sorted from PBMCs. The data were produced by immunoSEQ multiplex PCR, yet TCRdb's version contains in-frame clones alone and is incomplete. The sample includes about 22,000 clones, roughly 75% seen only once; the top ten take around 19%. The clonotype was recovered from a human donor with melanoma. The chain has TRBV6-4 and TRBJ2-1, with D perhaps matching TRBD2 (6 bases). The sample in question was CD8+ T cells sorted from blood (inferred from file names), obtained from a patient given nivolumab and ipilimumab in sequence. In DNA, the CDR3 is TGTGCCAGCAGTGACAGCGGGTTCGCCAATGAGCAGTTCTTC. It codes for CASSDSGFANEQFF.